These T cell receptor beta chains were read from a single sample in a study of blood T cell repertoires in COVID-19. Profiled with immunoSEQ multiplex PCR; TCRdb holds only in-frame clones, not every one. The repertoire has around 99,000 clones, about nine tenths of them found once; the top ten carry 6.8%. The sample taken for sequencing was peripheral blood. These receptors all come from a man aged 50 to 59 with active or convalescent COVID-19. Each CDR3 is given with its conserved first and last residue. Where a row states a size, it is once, few, many or the class of an expanded clone; other rows omit it.

>TRBV6-5|-
CASSYFRGRGYNEQFF
>TRBV7-2|-
CASSPRGEQYF
>TRBV11-2|-
CASSLAPTVDTQYF
>TRBV10-3|-
CAISQTGQETQYF
>TRBV5-4|-
CASRLTESTDTQYF
>TRBV19|-
CASTKTGANQPQHF
>TRBV5-1|-
CASSLSTSGSGDTQYF
>TRBV5-6|once
CASSYIDRDSPLHF
>TRBV4-3|once
CASSQYTGTGQETQYF
>TRBV5-4|-
CASSLGLLSSEAFF
>TRBV7-2|-
CASSERTREEQYF